The 31 T cell receptor beta chains below come from one sample, sequenced in a study of Graves' ophthalmopathy and Graves' hyperthyroidism. Amplified material comprised TCR beta CDR3 regions derived from RNA transcripts. First-round RT-PCR relied on HTBI primers, and a second-round multiplex PCR came next. Each CDR3 protein gets one entry after TCRdb re-called the multiplex PCR reads with MiXCR. The table shows hundreds of thousands of distinct CDR3 sequences, with 22% occurring only once. The sequenced sample was peripheral blood. The receptors derive from a woman aged 18-29 years with stable Graves' hyperthyroidism. Some clones in this sample may be carry-over from other donors' samples.

This clonotype occurred many times. The chain has TRBV14 and TRBJ2-7; D is undetermined. Germline CDR1 SGHDN, CDR2 FVKESK. This CDR3 has 17 residues. V lost 0 bases and J lost 6, with 21 bases in between. The CDR3 coding sequence is TGTGCCAGCAGCCAAGAATGGCGATCAAGTCCGCCAGCCGAGCAGTACTTC. It encodes CASSQEWRSSPPAEQYF. Variable domain in full (rest from reference TRBV14 and TRBJ2-7): EAGVTQFPSHSVIEKGQTVTLRCDPISGHDNLYWYRRVMGKEIKFLLHFVKESKQDESGMPNNRFLAERTGGTYSTLKVQPAELEDSGVYFCASSQEWRSSPPAEQYFGPGTRLTVT.

This chain connects TRBV6-5 to TRBJ1-6, with a tentative D call TRBD1 (6 bases). CDR3 length: 18 residues. V lost 0 bases, J lost 7 bases, and 19 bases lay in between. Germline CDR1 is MNHEY and CDR2 is SVGAGI. The CDR3 loop is CASSYSGGGPNLNSPLHF. Written as DNA, the CDR3 is TGTGCCAGCAGTTACTCTGGCGGGGGGCCGAACCTCAATTCACCCCTCCACTTT.

This clonotype came up many times. The chain couples TRBV28 to TRBJ2-2, with D unclear. V gave up 6 bases and J gave up 0 bases, with 8 bases separating them. The CDR3 consists of 14 residues. Germline lookup yields CDR1 MDHEN and CDR2 SYDVKM. CDR3 residues: CASSEQTNTGELFF. As DNA, the CDR3 is TGTGCCAGCAGCGAACAGACGAACACCGGGGAGCTGTTTTTT.

Many counts were recorded for this clonotype. The genes are TRBV30 and TRBJ1-2; 8 nucleotides agree with TRBD1. Germline-derived CDR1 and CDR2 are GTSNPN and SVGIG (reference sequence). The CDR3 runs 13 residues. With V trimmed by 5 bases and J by 4 bases, 6 bases remained unmatched. CDR3 residues: CAWADRGGYGYTF. In DNA, the CDR3 is TGTGCCTGGGCAGACAGGGGAGGCTATGGCTACACCTTC.

Ten or more counts support this clonotype. The V and J genes are TRBV7-2 and TRBJ2-5; TRBD1 agrees at 7 bases. The CDR3 runs 14 residues. The V gene's germline CDR1 is SGHTA and CDR2 FQGNSA. Germline trimming cut 5 bases from V and 4 bases from J; bases unmatched to any gene: 7. The CDR3 sequence: CASSRRRDRETQYF. The CDR3, as DNA: TGTGCCAGCAGCCGCCGCCGGGACAGAGAGACCCAGTACTTC.

There are many counts of this clonotype. V and J are TRBV7-9 and TRBJ1-1; D ambiguous. Trimming stripped 1 base from V and 6 bases from J, with 9 bases between. Germline CDR1 is SEHNR and CDR2 is FQNEAQ (reference sequence). The CDR3 sequence is 13 residues long. CDR3 sequence: CASSLGELAEAFF. The CDR3 coding sequence is TGTGCCAGCAGCTTAGGGGAATTGGCTGAAGCTTTCTTT. The variable domain in full, completed from reference TRBV7-9 and TRBJ1-1, reads DTGVSQNPRHKITKRGQNVTFRCDPISEHNRLYWYRQTLGQGPEFLTYFQNEAQLEKSRLLSDRFSAERPKGSFSTLEIQRTEQGDSAMYLCASSLGELAEAFFGQGTRLTVV.

This clonotype came up many times. The chain links TRBV11-2 to TRBJ2-7, with TRBD2 matching over 7 bases. The germline CDR1 and CDR2 sequences are SGHAT and FQNNGV. J was trimmed by 3 bases and V by 5 bases; bases with no gene match: 10. This CDR3 region has 15 residues. Here the CDR3 DNA reads TGTGCCAGCAGCCCTGTACGCGGGAGAAGCTACGAGCAGTACTTC. Translation: CASSPVRGRSYEQYF.

V usage is TRBV11-1 and J usage is TRBJ2-5; TRBD2 aligns across 8 bases. J gave up 7 bases and V 2 bases, and 21 bases lay outside the gene matches. The CDR3 has 19 amino acids. From germline, CDR1 is SGHAT and CDR2 FQDESV (reference sequence). The CDR3: CASSLIAYIPGLEEGTQYF. The CDR3 bases are TGTGCCAGCAGCTTAATCGCTTACATTCCGGGACTAGAAGAGGGGACCCAGTACTTC.

This clonotype was picked up many times. The CDR3: CASSSTSGSNEQYF. CDR3 DNA sequence: TGTGCCAGCAGCTCCACTAGCGGGAGCAACGAGCAGTACTTC. The rearrangement joins TRBV7-8 to TRBJ2-7; 11 bases are a match to TRBD2. The length of the CDR3 is 14 residues. Looked up from germline, CDR1 is SGHVS and CDR2 is FQNEAQ. The V gene end was trimmed by 4 bases and the J gene end by 5 bases; junction bases not matched to a gene: 4.

This clonotype was observed many times. The CDR3 DNA sequence: TGCAGCGTTATCCAATTCGTGAACACTGAAGCTTTCTTT. Protein product: CSVIQFVNTEAFF. The chain joins TRBV29-1 to TRBJ1-1; D not certain. V gave up 5 bases and J gave up 0 bases, with 10 bases separating them. Germline V gene sequence: CDR1 SQVTM, CDR2 ANQGSEA. The CDR3 is 13 amino acids.

This clonotype was recorded many times. The chain carries TRBV7-2 and TRBJ1-2, with D maybe TRBD1 (5 bases). V was shortened by 2 bases and J by 7 bases, with 14 bases between the two germline ends. Germline CDR1 is SGHTA and CDR2 is FQGNSA. This CDR3 comprises 14 residues. The CDR3 region has the DNA TGTGCCAGCAGCTTAAATCAGATGAGGGGTGGCTACACCTTC. Protein product: CASSLNQMRGGYTF.

This clonotype has ten or more counts. The chain links TRBV24-1 to TRBJ2-5; 7 positions agree with TRBD2. The junction had 0 bases not matched to a gene; V was cut back by 5 bases and J by 7 bases. Germline V CDR1 and CDR2: KGHDR, SFDVKD. CDR3 length: 11 residues. CDR3 sequence: CATSAGGTQYF. DNA of the CDR3: TGTGCCACCAGTGCGGGGGGGACCCAGTACTTC.

This chain uses TRBV7-9 with TRBJ2-2; 8 nucleotides match TRBD1. Germline V gene sequence: CDR1 SEHNR, CDR2 FQNEAQ (reference sequence). The CDR3 runs 14 residues. The J segment lost 6 bases and the V segment lost 2 bases, leaving 2 bases of the junction unmatched. This CDR3 is CASSLRQGSGELFF. CDR3 DNA: TGTGCCAGCAGCTTAAGACAGGGGTCCGGGGAGCTGTTTTTT.

The rearrangement links TRBV28 to TRBJ2-2, with 10 bases aligning to TRBD2. The length of the CDR3 is 15 residues. Germline assignment: CDR1 MDHEN and CDR2 SYDVKM. With 2 bases clipped from V and 4 bases from J, the junction kept 1 base outside the gene matches. The CDR3 DNA follows: TGTGCCAGCAGTTTACTAGCGGGAGCCACCGGGGAGCTGTTTTTT. Its protein product is CASSLLAGATGELFF.

This clonotype showed up many times. The chain is built from TRBV6-1 and TRBJ1-6; unclear D gene. The CDR3 spans 17 residues. V gave up 6 bases and J gave up 0 bases, with 15 bases separating them. Per the germline V gene, CDR1 is MNHNS and CDR2 is SASEGT. The CDR3 nucleotides are TGTGCCAGCAGCCCCGACCTCTACAGCTCCTATAATTCACCCCTCCACTTT. Its translation: CASSPDLYSSYNSPLHF.

The V gene is TRBV7-9, the J gene TRBJ2-7; D not certain. The CDR3 covers 14 residues. Per germline, CDR1 SEHNR and CDR2 FQNEAQ (reference sequence). Trimming removed 4 bases at V and 1 base at J, with 11 bases between. The CDR3 DNA reads as TGTGCCAGCAGCTCTATGGACGGGTCCTACGAGCAGTACTTC. Translated, it gives CASSSMDGSYEQYF.

This clonotype was observed a few times. The genes are TRBV6-5 and TRBJ2-7, with 8 bases matching TRBD2. The length of the CDR3 is 15 residues. Unmatched junction bases numbered 5, after V lost 2 bases and J lost 2 bases. CDR1 MNHEY and CDR2 SVGAGI come from the germline V gene. CDR3 in amino acids: CASSYAGGAPYEQYF. The CDR3 nucleotides are TGTGCCAGCAGTTACGCCGGGGGGGCCCCCTACGAGCAGTACTTC.

The rearrangement joins TRBV15 to TRBJ1-1; 12 bases map to TRBD1. Germline trimming cut 3 bases from V and 7 bases from J; bases unmatched to any gene: 9. The CDR3 runs to 16 residues. Germline values: CDR1 LNHNV, CDR2 YYDKDF (reference sequence). In DNA form, the CDR3 reads TGTGCCACCAGCAGGGGACAGGGGGCTAGACTATATGAAGCTTTCTTT. This translates into CATSRGQGARLYEAFF. Looking up the rest from reference TRBV15 and TRBJ1-1 gives the full variable domain: DAMVIQNPRYQVTQFGKPVTLSCSQTLNHNVMYWYQQKSSQAPKLLFHYYDKDFNNEADTPDNFQSRRPNTSFCFLDIRSPGLGDTAMYLCATSRGQGARLYEAFFGQGTRLTVV.

The rearrangement links TRBV24-1 to TRBJ2-5; D is ambiguous. Trimming cost V 7 bases and J 2 bases, with 10 bases left between them. The germline gives CDR1 KGHDR, CDR2 SFDVKD. This CDR3 is built from 13 residues. The CDR3, as DNA: TGTGCCACCAGCCAACGAGATCAAGAGACCCAGTACTTC. This sequence encodes CATSQRDQETQYF.

This clonotype was counted ten times or more. This chain connects TRBV10-3 to TRBJ2-7, with D possibly matching TRBD1 (6 bases). In germline, CDR1 is ENHRY, CDR2 SYGVKD. This CDR3 is 14 amino acids long. Between the trimmed V and J ends, which lost 0 bases and 3 bases, there was a span of 9 bases. CDR3 residues: CAISESSTGYEQYF. Here the CDR3 DNA reads TGTGCCATCAGTGAGTCGTCGACAGGCTACGAGCAGTACTTC.

Concerning this clonotype itself: Given the absence of the conserved phenylalanine or tryptophan at the CDR3 end, a read error is likely. This sequence joins TRBV6-1 and TRBJ1-2; D ambiguous. Looked up from germline, CDR1 is MNHNS and CDR2 is SASEGT. With 5 bases removed from V and 8 bases from J, the gap between germline ends came to 12 bases. CDR3 length equals 12 residues. CDR3: CASSTVLEGYTV. CDR3 DNA sequence: TGTGCCAGCAGTACAGTACTGGAGGGCTACACCGTC.

This rearrangement joins TRBV12-3 or TRBV12-4 to TRBJ1-1; 7 nucleotides agree with TRBD1. Germline trimming cut 6 bases from V and 3 bases from J; bases unmatched to any gene: 7. The CDR3 runs 14 residues. CDR3 residues: CASRQGVRDTEAFF. The CDR3 DNA is TGTGCCAGCAGGCAGGGGGTGAGGGACACTGAAGCTTTCTTT.

This clonotype was detected ten times or more. Written as DNA, the CDR3 is TGTGCCAGCAGTTTATTTCCCCCTCCCTATACGGGGGGCGATGGCTACACCTTC. Protein product: CASSLFPPPYTGGDGYTF. The rearrangement links TRBV27 to TRBJ1-2; D is possibly TRBD1 (6 bases). CDR1 is MNHEY, CDR2 SMNVEV, per germline (reference sequence). V lost 1 base and J 6 bases, leaving 24 bases between the germline ends. CDR3 length equals 18 residues.

The chain recombines TRBV24-1 with TRBJ1-5, with D perhaps matching TRBD1 (5 bases). Germline assignment: CDR1 KGHDR and CDR2 SFDVKD. V was trimmed by 4 bases and J by 7 bases, leaving 10 bases between them. The CDR3 spans 13 residues. DNA for the CDR3: TGTGCCACCAGTGAGTCAGGGAGGCAGCCCCAGCATTTT. It codes for CATSESGRQPQHF.

The table lists this clonotype with many counts. The chain carries TRBV20-1 and TRBJ1-5; TRBD1 aligns across 9 bases. CDR1 is DFQATT and CDR2 is SNEGSKA in the germline V gene (reference sequence). The junction had 21 bases not matched to a gene; V was cut back by 6 bases and J by 6 bases. The CDR3 consists of 18 residues. The CDR3 region is CSANRDRETLGLGQPQHF. The CDR3 DNA reads as TGCAGTGCGAACCGGGACAGGGAAACTCTGGGGCTAGGTCAGCCCCAGCATTTT.

V usage is TRBV4-1 and J usage is TRBJ1-2; possibly TRBD1 for D (5 bases). V gave up 1 base and J gave up 4 bases, with 22 bases separating them. This CDR3 spans 18 amino acids. Germline V gene sequence: CDR1 MGHRA, CDR2 YSYEKL. The DNA for the CDR3 is TGCGCCAGCAGCCAAGCCCCGGAACAGGTCCTCGTGCCCTATGGCTACACCTTC. Translation: CASSQAPEQVLVPYGYTF.

This clonotype was detected ten times or more. This rearrangement joins TRBV10-3 to TRBJ2-7, with D hard to call. Germline CDR1 is ENHRY and CDR2 is SYGVKD. The CDR3 covers 12 residues. The V and J ends lost 7 bases and 3 bases respectively, with 10 bases between them. The CDR3 nucleotides read TGTGCCATCACCGAGGACGGCTACGAGCAGTACTTC. It translates to CAITEDGYEQYF.

At least ten counts were recorded for this clonotype. The V gene is TRBV20-1, the J gene TRBJ1-2; TRBD1 matches at 7 bases. V lost 5 bases, J lost 4 bases, and 13 bases stayed unmatched. The CDR3 runs to 15 residues. CDR1 is DFQATT and CDR2 is SNEGSKA in the germline V gene (reference sequence). The CDR3 DNA reads TGCAGTGCTGGATACCCGGACAGGCGGCTCTATGGCTACACCTTC. As protein: CSAGYPDRRLYGYTF.

This clonotype was counted many times. The rearrangement links TRBV27 to TRBJ2-7, with 9 bases that match TRBD2. The J segment lost 7 bases and the V segment lost 7 bases, leaving 14 bases of the junction unmatched. Germline values: CDR1 MNHEY, CDR2 SMNVEV (reference sequence). The CDR3 runs 15 residues. The CDR3 DNA sequence: TGTGCCAGCAAGAGGCTAGCGGGATCCGGGGGAGAGCAGTACTTC. This gives the protein CASKRLAGSGGEQYF.

In this sample, this clonotype turned up many times. One end of the junction is discordant with germline, which a read error may explain. The gene calls are TRBV7-9 and TRBJ2-7; possible D gene TRBD2, 6 bases. CDR3 length equals 14 residues. CDR1 SEHNR and CDR2 FQNEAQ come from the germline V gene (reference sequence). The CDR3 sequence is CASSLAQPGSEQYF. The CDR3 bases are TGTGCCAGCAGCCTAGCGCAGCCGGGGTCCGAGCAGTACTTC.

The CDR3 DNA reads TGTGCCAGCAGCCCAGCCACCATGGATGGCTACACCTTC. It codes for CASSPATMDGYTF. The rearrangement uses TRBV28 and TRBJ1-2; D remains unclear. Per the germline V gene, CDR1 is MDHEN and CDR2 is SYDVKM. This CDR3 region has 13 residues. V was pared by 6 bases and J by 6 bases, with 14 bases between.